This T cell receptor beta chain was sequenced during a study of response to subunit inactivated influenza vaccine. The study's findings and limits: The authors proposed limited new T cell recruitment per seasonal influenza vaccination.

Germline-derived CDR1 and CDR2 are SGHVS and FNYEAQ. Trimming left V 5 bases short and J 5 bases short, with 28 bases between. This CDR3 region has 18 residues. About this clonotype: Its specificity is unknown.

TCRdb re-called the RT-PCR reads through MiXCR, storing one row per CDR3 protein. Of almost 600,000 distinct CDR3 sequences in the sample, 11% to 15% are singletons; the top ten hold roughly 10%. This chain links TRBV7-6 with TRBJ2-7, with D possibly TRBD2 on 6 matching bases. The input for sequencing was PBMCs from blood, taken about 12 days after vaccination. The source is a man aged 50 to 59 who received an inactivated influenza vaccine. CDR3 amino acids: CASSADPGLPGLTHEQYF. The CDR3 DNA is TGTGCCAGCAGCGCCGACCCGGGACTTCCAGGATTAACTCACGAGCAGTACTTC. The complete variable domain, with remaining parts taken from reference TRBV7-6 and TRBJ2-7, reads GAGVSQSPRYKVTKRGQDVALRCDPISGHVSLYWYRQALGQGPEFLTYFNYEAQQDKSGLPNDRFSAERPEGSISTLTIQRTEQRDSAMYRCASSADPGLPGLTHEQYFGPGTRLTVT.